A selection of T cell receptor beta chains follows, all from one sample in a study of blood T cell repertoires in COVID-19. Sequenced by immunoSEQ multiplex PCR; TCRdb stores in-frame clones only, minus some. This table has 50,000 to 60,000 clones, approximately 83% appearing once. The specimen was peripheral blood. The receptors originated from a man aged 40-50 years with acute or convalescent COVID-19. CDR3s include the opening cysteine and the closing phenylalanine or tryptophan. A D gene is named only where the DNA matches it firmly. Only some rows state a clone size, as once, few, many or a class for expanded clones.

TRBV29-1	NA	TRBJ1-2	TRBD1	TGCAGCGTCGAGAGGGACAGGGTCAGAGTCAATGGCTACACCTTC	CSVERDRVRVNGYTF
TRBV7-9	few	TRBJ2-1	TRBD2	TGTGCCAGCAGGCCGACTAGCGGGAGCAATGAGCAGTTCTTC	CASRPTSGSNEQFF
TRBV6-2/TRBV6-3	NA	TRBJ2-7	TRBD2	TGTGCCAGCAGTTATCTGGCGGGAGCCTACGAGCAGTACTTC	CASSYLAGAYEQYF
TRBV19	NA	TRBJ2-6	NA	TGTGCCAGTAGTATTGGGAGTGGGCGTTCTGGGGCCAACGTCCTGACTTTC	CASSIGSGRSGANVLTF
TRBV18	NA	TRBJ2-1	TRBD2	TGTGCCAGCTCCTCGGGACTAGCGCGTTACAATGAGCAGTTCTTC	CASSSGLARYNEQFF
TRBV6-5	NA	TRBJ1-1	TRBD1	TGTGCCAGCAGGAAGACAGGGACGGTCAACACTGGGGCTTTCTTT	CASRKTGTVNTGAFF
TRBV7-6	NA	TRBJ1-5	TRBD1	TGTGCCAGCAGCTTAGAAGGGACAGTGGAGCAGCCCCAGCATTTT	CASSLEGTVEQPQHF
TRBV18	NA	TRBJ2-3	NA	TGTGCCAGTAAATTTACAGGGCGCTCAGATACGCAGTATTTT	CASKFTGRSDTQYF
TRBV4-1	NA	TRBJ2-7	NA	TGCGCCAGCAGCCAAGGGATTAGCGGTACCTACGAGCAGTACTTC	CASSQGISGTYEQYF
TRBV30	NA	TRBJ2-7	TRBD1	TGTGCCTGGAGTAAGACAGGGGGAAACTACGAGCAGTACTTC	CAWSKTGGNYEQYF
TRBV6-5	NA	TRBJ2-7	TRBD1	TGTGCCAGCAGTTTTCGACAGGGTTCTTCCGAGCAGTACTTC	CASSFRQGSSEQYF
TRBV9	once	TRBJ2-1	TRBD2	TGTGCCAGCAGCGTAGCTAGCGGAAACCGTTACAATGAGCAGTTCTTC	CASSVASGNRYNEQFF
TRBV3-1/TRBV3-2	NA	TRBJ1-2	NA	TGTGCCAGCAGCCAAGAGGTGGGCAGGAACTATGGCTACACCTTC	CASSQEVGRNYGYTF